This passage covers 20 T cell receptor beta chains from one sample sequenced in a study of blood T cell repertoires in COVID-19. Here immunoSEQ multiplex PCR was the method, and the copy in TCRdb shows in-frame clones only, minus some. Among approximately 240,000 clones, approximately 90% were seen once, and the ten largest hold around 2.2%. Specimen: peripheral blood. These receptors were taken from a woman aged 40 to 49 who had recovered from COVID-19.

V gene TRBV2 combines with J gene TRBJ1-4, with D unresolved. CDR1 SNHLY and CDR2 FYNNEI come from the germline V gene. V gave up 6 bases and J gave up 5 bases, with 16 bases separating them. This CDR3 has 15 amino acids. CDR3 loop: CASRVGQVGNEKLFF. CDR3 nucleotides: TGTGCCAGCAGGGTCGGCCAAGTCGGGAATGAAAAACTGTTTTTT. Using reference TRBV2 and TRBJ1-4 for the parts outside the CDR3, the full variable domain is EPEVTQTPSHQVTQMGQEVILRCVPISNHLYFYWYRQILGQKVEFLVSFYNNEISEKSEIFDDQFSVERPDGSNFTLKIRSTKLEDSAMYFCASRVGQVGNEKLFFGSGTQLSVL.

This clone was found once. The chain employs TRBV28 and TRBJ2-7; TRBD1 matches at 9 bases. The CDR3 extends over 14 amino acids. With V trimmed by 4 bases and J by 3 bases, 4 bases remained unmatched. CDR1 and CDR2 from the germline V gene are MDHEN and SYDVKM. CDR3 sequence: CASSSQTGGYEQYF. The CDR3 coding sequence is TGTGCCAGCAGTTCACAGACAGGGGGCTACGAGCAGTACTTC.

CDR3 nucleotide sequence: TGTGCCAGCAGCCAGAGGGGGGGGAGCTCCTACAATGAGCAGTTCTTC. Translated, it gives CASSQRGGSSYNEQFF. The chain joins TRBV3-1 (or the pseudogene TRBV3-2) to TRBJ2-1; D may be TRBD2 (7 bases). CDR3 length equals 16 residues. Trimming cost V 3 bases and J 0 bases, with 12 bases left between them. Germline assignment: CDR1 LGHDT and CDR2 YNNKEL (reference sequence).

In this sample, this clone turned up once. This rearrangement joins TRBV9 to TRBJ2-5; 8 bases line up with TRBD1. The CDR3 consists of 16 residues. CDR1 is SGDLS, CDR2 YYNGEE, per germline. Losses at the gene ends were 3 bases for V and 5 bases for J; bases not matched to a gene: 12. The DNA for the CDR3 is TGTGCCAGCAGCGCCGACCCCGGGACAGGCACGGAGACCCAGTACTTC. It codes for CASSADPGTGTETQYF.

The V call is TRBV7-9, the J call TRBJ2-3, with 7 positions matching TRBD2. The junction had 2 bases not matched to a gene; V was cut back by 1 base and J by 4 bases. The germline gives CDR1 SEHNR, CDR2 FQNEAQ (reference sequence). The CDR3 spans 14 residues. CDR3 protein: CASSLGEGPDTQYF. As DNA, the CDR3 is TGTGCCAGCAGCTTAGGGGAGGGTCCAGATACGCAGTATTTT.

This clone was observed a few times. The chain has TRBV7-9 and TRBJ2-7, with 9 bases lining up with TRBD2. Germline CDR1 is SEHNR and CDR2 is FQNEAQ (reference sequence). The V gene end was trimmed by 0 bases and the J gene end by 0 bases; junction bases not matched to a gene: 12. The CDR3 has 19 amino acids. This CDR3 reads CASSLATSGGSTPSYEQYF. The DNA for the CDR3 is TGTGCCAGCAGCTTAGCGACTAGCGGTGGTTCTACCCCCTCCTACGAGCAGTACTTC.

The chain uses TRBV7-2 and TRBJ1-5; maybe TRBD1 (6 bases). Looked up from germline, CDR1 is SGHTA and CDR2 is FQGNSA. The CDR3 extends over 13 amino acids. Trimming removed 5 bases from V and 5 bases from J, with 10 bases in between. CDR3 sequence: CASSPDRYQPQHF. In nucleotides, the CDR3 is TGTGCCAGCAGCCCGGACAGATATCAGCCCCAGCATTTT.

The rearrangement uses TRBV24-1 and TRBJ1-5; D perhaps matches TRBD1 (6 bases). V lost 9 bases and J 1 base, leaving 12 bases between the germline ends. CDR3 size: 14 residues. Germline values: CDR1 KGHDR, CDR2 SFDVKD. CDR3 nucleotides: TGTGCCACCTCCCGGGACAACAGCAATCAGCCCCAGCATTTT. Protein product: CATSRDNSNQPQHF.

This chain links TRBV11-3 with TRBJ1-2; 8 bases align to TRBD1. This CDR3 has 13 residues. Losses at the gene ends were 6 bases for V and 6 bases for J; bases not matched to a gene: 6. Germline CDR1 reads SGHNT; CDR2 reads YENEEA. The DNA for the CDR3 is TGTGCCAGCAGTCGACAGGGGTTCAATGGCTACACCTTC. Translated, it gives CASSRQGFNGYTF.

DNA for the CDR3: TGTGCCACCAGTGATTTGCCCGGACTAGCGGGAGCTTACAATGAGCAGTTCTTC. Amino acid sequence: CATSDLPGLAGAYNEQFF. This chain connects TRBV24-1 to TRBJ2-1; TRBD2 agrees at 13 bases. CDR1 is KGHDR and CDR2 is SFDVKD in the germline V gene. The CDR3 runs to 18 residues. The trim removed 0 bases at V and 4 bases at J, leaving 5 bases unmatched.

The table lists this clone with a count of one. The gene calls are TRBV27 and TRBJ1-1, with a possible D match to TRBD1 (5 bases). CDR1 is MNHEY and CDR2 is SMNVEV in the germline V gene (reference sequence). The V gene lost 7 bases and the J gene lost 1 base, with 10 bases spanning the gap. The CDR3 contains 13 residues. CDR3: CASKRQRNTEAFF. CDR3 DNA: TGTGCCAGCAAACGACAGCGGAACACTGAAGCTTTCTTT.

This clone turned up a few times. The chain uses TRBV27 and TRBJ2-1; TRBD1 agrees at 9 bases. Trimming cost V 5 bases and J 4 bases; bases outside gene matches: 3. The CDR3 length is 14 residues. The germline V gene encodes CDR1 MNHEY and CDR2 SMNVEV (reference sequence). The CDR3 DNA follows: TGTGCCAGCAGTGGGACAGGGATGTACAATGAGCAGTTCTTC. This sequence encodes CASSGTGMYNEQFF.

The chain recombines TRBV7-3 with TRBJ2-1; possibly TRBD2 for D (7 bases). The ends were cut back, 0 bases at V and 5 bases at J, with 14 bases in the middle. This CDR3 contains 16 residues. Germline lookup yields CDR1 SGHTA and CDR2 FQGTGA. This CDR3 reads CASSLTEGGPHNEQFF. CDR3 bases: TGTGCCAGCAGCTTAACGGAGGGGGGGCCCCACAATGAGCAGTTCTTC.

This clone was detected a few times. J is TRBJ1-6 and V is TRBV9; 7 nucleotides align to TRBD1. The CDR3 consists of 15 residues. Germline V gene sequence: CDR1 SGDLS, CDR2 YYNGEE. J gave up 7 bases and V 3 bases, and 7 bases lay outside the gene matches. The CDR3 sequence: CASSAAGTENSPLHF. The CDR3 nucleotides read TGTGCCAGCAGCGCGGCCGGGACAGAAAATTCACCCCTCCACTTT.

The chain links TRBV10-3 to TRBJ2-1, with D possibly matching TRBD2 (6 bases). The CDR3 contains 16 residues. The germline V gene has CDR1 ENHRY and CDR2 SYGVKD. Trimming cost V 0 bases and J 0 bases, with 9 bases left between them. The CDR3 bases are TGTGCCATCAGTGAGTCGTGGGGGGACTCCTACAATGAGCAGTTCTTC. Translation gives CAISESWGDSYNEQFF.

V gene TRBV5-4 combines with J gene TRBJ1-1; D is ambiguous. The CDR3 is made up of 15 amino acids. Germline CDR1 is SGHNT and CDR2 is YYREEE (reference sequence). V was pared by 0 bases and J by 5 bases, with 14 bases between. The chain's CDR3 is CASSLAKTRGTEAFF. The CDR3 DNA reads TGTGCCAGCAGCTTGGCTAAGACCCGCGGGACTGAAGCTTTCTTT.

The CDR3 sequence: CAWSVRPGYGYTF. The DNA of the CDR3 is TGTGCCTGGAGTGTACGACCAGGCTATGGCTACACCTTC. The chain joins TRBV30 to TRBJ1-2; no reliable D call. The CDR3 covers 13 residues. Germline V gene sequence: CDR1 GTSNPN, CDR2 SVGIG (reference sequence). V lost 0 bases, J lost 4 bases, and 9 bases lay in between. The full variable domain, its missing parts supplied by reference TRBV30 and TRBJ1-2, is SQTIHQWPATLVQPVGSPLSLECTVEGTSNPNLYWYRQAAGRGLQLLFYSVGIGQISSEVPQNLSASRPQDRQFILSSKKLLLSDSGFYLCAWSVRPGYGYTFGSGTRLTVV.

The chain has TRBV12-5 and TRBJ2-5; D is ambiguous. Trimming removed 1 base at V and 4 bases at J, with 10 bases between. This CDR3 is built from 14 residues. The germline V gene has CDR1 LGHNT and CDR2 FRNRAP. CDR3 nucleotide sequence: TGTGCTAGTGGTTTGGGCGGCAGACTAGAGACCCAGTACTTC. Translating gives CASGLGGRLETQYF.

The V call is TRBV11-2, the J call TRBJ1-6; D remains ambiguous. Germline V gene sequence: CDR1 SGHAT, CDR2 FQNNGV. The CDR3 is 15 residues long. Between the trimmed V and J ends, which lost 1 base and 6 bases, there was a span of 10 bases. CDR3 sequence: CASSLGAGANSPLHF. CDR3 coding DNA: TGTGCCAGCAGCTTAGGGGCAGGCGCTAATTCACCCCTCCACTTT.

The rearrangement joins TRBV28 to TRBJ2-5; 7 nucleotides line up with TRBD2. V lost 8 bases to trimming and J lost 7 bases; unmatched junction nucleotides: 10. This CDR3 comprises 13 residues. CDR1 is MDHEN, CDR2 SYDVKM, per germline. This CDR3 is CASYSTSLATQYF. The CDR3 coding sequence is TGTGCCAGCTACTCGACTAGCCTAGCGACCCAGTACTTC.